The source of this T cell receptor (beta chain) is a study of CD8 T cell repertoires and HIV-1 epitope variants. Sequencing was performed with immunoSEQ multiplex PCR; in TCRdb, only in-frame clones are kept and a portion is missing. The sample has thousands of clones; 68% are singletons. On this clone itself: Antigen: not known.

Germline loops: CDR1 SQVTM, CDR2 ANQGSEA. This CDR3 region has 13 residues. The ends were cut back, 3 bases at V and 6 bases at J, with 14 bases in the middle. The source of this sequence is a male donor with HIV. Sequences were obtained from cultured CD8+ T cells derived from PBMCs. The chain has TRBV29-1 and TRBJ1-2, with D unclear. CDR3 coding DNA: TGCAGCGTTGAGTCCCGGACGGATGATGGCTACACCTTC. This translates into CSVESRTDDGYTF.